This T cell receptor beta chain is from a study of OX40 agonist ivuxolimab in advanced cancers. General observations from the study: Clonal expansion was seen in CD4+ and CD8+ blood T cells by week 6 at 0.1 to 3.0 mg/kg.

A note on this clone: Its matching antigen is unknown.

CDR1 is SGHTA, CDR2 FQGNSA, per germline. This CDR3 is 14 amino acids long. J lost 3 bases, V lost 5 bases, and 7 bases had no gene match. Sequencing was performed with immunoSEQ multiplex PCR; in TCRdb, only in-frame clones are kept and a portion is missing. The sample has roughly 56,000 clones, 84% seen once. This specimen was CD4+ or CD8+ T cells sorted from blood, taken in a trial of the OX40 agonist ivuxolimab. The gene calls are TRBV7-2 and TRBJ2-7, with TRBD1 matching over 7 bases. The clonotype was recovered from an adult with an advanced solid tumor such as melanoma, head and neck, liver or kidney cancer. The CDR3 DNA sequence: TGTGCCAGCAGCCAAAGGGACAGAATCTACGAGCAGTACTTC. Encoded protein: CASSQRDRIYEQYF. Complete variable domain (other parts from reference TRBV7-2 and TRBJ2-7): GAGVSQSPSNKVTEKGKDVELRCDPISGHTALYWYRQSLGQGLEFLIYFQGNSAPDKSGLPSDRFSAERTGGSVSTLTIQRTQQEDSAVYLCASSQRDRIYEQYFGPGTRLTVT.